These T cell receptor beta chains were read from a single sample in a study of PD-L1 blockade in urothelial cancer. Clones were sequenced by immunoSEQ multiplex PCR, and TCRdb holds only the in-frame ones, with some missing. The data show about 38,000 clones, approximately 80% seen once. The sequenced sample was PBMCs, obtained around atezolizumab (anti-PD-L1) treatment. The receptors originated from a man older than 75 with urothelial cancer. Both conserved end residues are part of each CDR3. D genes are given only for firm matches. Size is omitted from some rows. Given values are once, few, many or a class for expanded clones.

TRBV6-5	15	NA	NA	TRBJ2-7	TGTGCCAGCAGCCCCCCTGGGCGGGGGCGCTACGAGCAGTACTTC	CASSPPGRGRYEQYF
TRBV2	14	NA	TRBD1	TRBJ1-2	TGTGCCAGCAACCCCGGGACAGGGTGGGGAGGCTACACCTTC	CASNPGTGWGGYTF
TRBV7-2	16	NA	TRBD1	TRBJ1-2	TGTGCCAGCAGCTTAGCGAGGGGACAGGGAGGTTCTGGCTACACCTTC	CASSLARGQGGSGYTF
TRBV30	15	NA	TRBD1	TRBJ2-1	TGTGCCTGGAGTCCGGGACAGGGTCCCTACAATGAGCAGTTCTTC	CAWSPGQGPYNEQFF
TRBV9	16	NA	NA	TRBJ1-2	TGTGCCAGCAGCGTAGGCGGCGGGGTTCTTTCCTCTGGCTACACCTTC	CASSVGGGVLSSGYTF
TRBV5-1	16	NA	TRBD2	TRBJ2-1	TGCGCCAGCAGCTCCCGTGCTTCTAGCGGTTCAAATGAGCAGTTCTTC	CASSSRASSGSNEQFF
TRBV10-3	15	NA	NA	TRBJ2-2	TGTGCCATCAGTGAGTGGAGAGCCTCCACCGGGGAGCTGTTTTTT	CAISEWRASTGELFF
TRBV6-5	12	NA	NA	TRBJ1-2	TGTGCCAGCAGTTACGGGAGAGGTGGCTACACCTTC	CASSYGRGGYTF
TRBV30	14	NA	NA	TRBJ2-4	TGTGCCTGGAGTGACGGACTAGCCAAAAACATTCAGTACTTC	CAWSDGLAKNIQYF
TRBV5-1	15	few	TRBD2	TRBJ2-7	TGCGCCAGCAGCTGGGAGACTAGCGGCCGGGGGGAGCAGTACTTC	CASSWETSGRGEQYF
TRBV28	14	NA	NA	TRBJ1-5	TGTGCCAGCAGCCAGGGAAATAACAATCAGCCCCAGCATTTT	CASSQGNNNQPQHF
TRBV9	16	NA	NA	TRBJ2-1	TGTGCCAGCAGCGGACTCCGGAATCGCCTGTACAATGAGCAGTTCTTC	CASSGLRNRLYNEQFF
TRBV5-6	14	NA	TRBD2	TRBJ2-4	TGTGCCAGCAGCGGGACTAGCGGGATAAACATTCAGTACTTC	CASSGTSGINIQYF
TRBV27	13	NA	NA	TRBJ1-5	TGTGCCAGCAGTTTGATCGGGTATCAGCCCCAGCATTTT	CASSLIGYQPQHF
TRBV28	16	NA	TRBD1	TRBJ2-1	TGTGCCAGCAGTTTTATCTGGACAGGGGGGTCCAATGAGCAGTTCTTC	CASSFIWTGGSNEQFF
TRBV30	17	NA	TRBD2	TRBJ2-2	TGTGCCTGGAGAACTAGCGGGAGGGCCAGGGGCACCGGGGAGCTGTTTTTT	CAWRTSGRARGTGELFF
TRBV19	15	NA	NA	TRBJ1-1	TGTGCCAGTAGTATGGGGGGGTTCCCTGGGACTGAAGCTTTCTTT	CASSMGGFPGTEAFF